These 30 T cell receptor beta chains came from one sample sequenced in a study of blood T cells in healthy people across ages. For the second PCR, which ran for about 7 to 11 cycles, a sample-barcoded 5' primer and a J-beta primer mix were used. TCRdb itself ran the 5' RACE reads through MiXCR, one entry per CDR3 protein. The data contain fewer than 2,000,000 distinct CDR3 sequences, 34% of them singletons. The sequenced material came from blood. Receptors originate from a woman in her thirties in good health.

In its sample, this clonotype was seen once. The V call is TRBV10-3, the J call TRBJ2-1; TRBD2 aligns across 7 bases. The CDR3 covers 14 residues. V shed 6 bases and J 6 bases; nucleotides not matched to a gene: 8. Germline V gives CDR1 ENHRY, CDR2 SYGVKD. The CDR3 nucleotides are TGTGCCATCAGGGGGGGAACTAGCGCCAATGAGCAGTTCTTC. Translated: CAIRGGTSANEQFF.

J is TRBJ2-6 and V is TRBV28; D unclear. This CDR3 contains 14 residues. The V and J ends lost 8 bases and 1 base respectively, with 9 bases between them. Per the germline V gene, CDR1 is MDHEN and CDR2 is SYDVKM. CDR3 bases: TGTGCCAGCTGGCCTACTTCTGGGGCCAACGTCCTGACTTTC. It codes for CASWPTSGANVLTF.

The chain combines TRBV27 with TRBJ1-2; D gene ambiguous. This CDR3 has 14 amino acids. Germline CDR1 reads MNHEY; CDR2 reads SMNVEV (reference sequence). V was shortened by 4 bases and J by 4 bases, with 13 bases between the two germline ends. The CDR3 region has the DNA TGTGCCAGCAGTTATGAGAAGGCGGGCTATGGCTACACCTTC. Encoded protein: CASSYEKAGYGYTF.

The V gene is TRBV6-6, the J gene TRBJ2-5, with 9 bases aligning to TRBD2. This CDR3 has 15 residues. The V gene's germline CDR1 is MNHNY and CDR2 SVGAGI (reference sequence). The V segment lost 2 bases and the J segment 5 bases; nucleotides outside the gene matches: 6. CDR3 DNA: TGTGCCAGCAGTTACCACGGGACTAGCTCTGAGACCCAGTACTTC. Amino acids: CASSYHGTSSETQYF.

This clonotype was detected only a few times. V is TRBV12-3 or TRBV12-4 and J is TRBJ2-1; TRBD2 matches 13 bases. With 6 bases clipped from V and 12 bases from J, the junction kept 11 bases outside the gene matches. The CDR3 loop spans 15 amino acids. CDR3 sequence reads: CASREGTSGVARQFF. The CDR3 coding sequence is TGTGCCAGCAGGGAAGGGACTAGCGGGGTTGCGCGGCAGTTCTTC.

V and J are TRBV5-1 and TRBJ2-7; 11 bases agree with TRBD2. Germline CDR1 and CDR2: SGHRS and YFSETQ. V lost 0 bases to trimming and J lost 6 bases; unmatched junction nucleotides: 5. CDR3 length: 15 residues. The CDR3 region is CASSLELAGEAEQYF. DNA for the CDR3: TGCGCCAGCAGCTTGGAACTAGCGGGAGAAGCCGAGCAGTACTTC.

This clonotype was detected only a few times. The V call is TRBV25-1, the J call TRBJ2-3, with TRBD1 identical over 7 bases. The CDR3 has 14 residues. CDR1 is MGHDK, CDR2 SYGVNS, per germline. V trimming: 3 bases; J trimming: 11 bases; junction bases outside the gene matches: 11. For the CDR3, the DNA is TGTGCCAGCAGTGACCCTGGGACAGTCGGATGGCAGTATTTT. Translation: CASSDPGTVGWQYF.

In its sample, this clonotype was seen many times. This sequence joins TRBV20-1 and TRBJ2-7; D is ambiguous. V was pared by 5 bases and J by 0 bases, with 8 bases between. Germline CDR1 and CDR2: DFQATT and SNEGSKA (reference sequence). This CDR3 is 12 amino acids long. The CDR3 reads CSAAPSSYEQYF. CDR3 in DNA: TGCAGTGCTGCCCCAAGCTCCTACGAGCAGTACTTC.

J is TRBJ2-3 and V is TRBV12-3 or TRBV12-4, with 8 bases aligning to TRBD1. V lost 9 bases, J lost 6 bases, and 14 bases stayed unmatched. There are 15 residues in the CDR3. The CDR3 DNA reads TGTGCCAGTAGAGTTCAGGGGGCGCGCCTCGATACGCAGTATTTT. It yields the protein CASRVQGARLDTQYF.

This clonotype was detected ten times or more. This chain joins TRBV29-1 and TRBJ2-7, with D perhaps given as TRBD1 or TRBD2 (6 bases each). The germline CDR1 and CDR2 sequences are SQVTM and ANQGSEA. The CDR3 extends over 12 amino acids. V lost 6 bases, J lost 7 bases, and 16 bases lay in between. Here the CDR3 reads CSVKGGREEQYF. The CDR3 coding sequence is TGCAGCGTGAAGGGGGGCCGGGAGGAGCAGTACTTC.

This clonotype came up a few times. This sequence joins TRBV28 and TRBJ1-2; tentatively, D is TRBD1 (5 bases). Germline V gene sequence: CDR1 MDHEN, CDR2 SYDVKM. The CDR3 spans 15 residues. Trimming cost V 4 bases and J 8 bases, with 20 bases left between them. The CDR3 spells CASSSRRGIYLGYTF. The CDR3 DNA reads as TGTGCCAGCAGTTCCAGACGGGGGATCTATCTCGGCTACACCTTC.

This clonotype has at least ten counts. The rearrangement uses TRBV27 and TRBJ2-1; D might be TRBD2 (6 bases). Trimming shortened V by 8 bases and J by 3 bases, and 14 bases separated the two germline ends. Germline assignment: CDR1 MNHEY and CDR2 SMNVEV (reference sequence). CDR3 length equals 14 residues. CDR3 protein: CASSRRGSYNEQFF. The CDR3 nucleotides are TGTGCCAGCTCCCGGAGGGGTAGCTACAATGAGCAGTTCTTC.

The genes are TRBV20-1 and TRBJ2-5, with a weak D call TRBD1 (6 bases). CDR1 DFQATT and CDR2 SNEGSKA come from the germline V gene (reference sequence). The CDR3 sequence is 15 residues long. The V and J ends lost 6 bases and 1 base respectively, with 18 bases between them. CDR3 DNA: TGCAGTGCAGAACAGGGTGGGGTCGTCCAAGAGACCCAGTACTTC. It encodes CSAEQGGVVQETQYF.

This clonotype has a count of ten or more. This chain links TRBV13 with TRBJ2-7, with D perhaps given as TRBD1 or TRBD2 (5 bases each). Trimming took 5 bases from V and 3 from J, leaving 11 bases between them. There are 13 residues in the CDR3. Germline V CDR1 and CDR2: PRHDT, FYEKMQ (reference sequence). In DNA, the CDR3 is TGTGCCAGCAGCATGGGACGGAACTACGAGCAGTACTTC. Its translation is CASSMGRNYEQYF.

This clonotype appeared a few times. The CDR3 DNA sequence: TGTGCCAGCAGATTGACAGGGAATCTTTTAGGTGAAGCTTTCTTT. It encodes CASRLTGNLLGEAFF. J is TRBJ1-1 and V is TRBV6-6, with TRBD1 identical over 7 bases. V trimming: 6 bases; J trimming: 7 bases; junction bases outside the gene matches: 14. CDR3 size: 15 residues. The germline V gene encodes CDR1 MNHNY and CDR2 SVGAGI (reference sequence).

As DNA, the CDR3 is TGCAGTGCTAAGACAGGTAATCAGCCCCAGCATTTT. Its protein product is CSAKTGNQPQHF. The chain carries TRBV20-1 and TRBJ1-5; D is possibly TRBD1 (6 bases). Germline values: CDR1 DFQATT, CDR2 SNEGSKA (reference sequence). Trimming took off 4 bases at V and 4 bases at J, with 8 bases between the two ends. The CDR3 is 12 amino acids.

The chain joins TRBV6-6 to TRBJ1-4; D might be TRBD1 (6 bases). The germline V gene encodes CDR1 MNHNY and CDR2 SVGAGI (reference sequence). There are 15 residues in the CDR3. Between the trimmed V and J ends, which lost 6 bases and 7 bases, there was a span of 18 bases. CDR3 sequence reads: CASSTPRGRVEKLFF. The CDR3, as DNA: TGTGCCAGCAGCACGCCCCGGGGGCGCGTTGAAAAACTGTTTTTT.

J is TRBJ2-1 and V is TRBV11-2, with D possibly TRBD2 on 6 matching bases. Trimming removed 1 base at V and 13 bases at J, with 14 bases between. The CDR3 runs to 13 residues. CDR1 and CDR2 (germline): SGHAT, FQNNGV. CDR3 protein: CASSLGQGTAQFF. CDR3 DNA: TGTGCCAGCAGCTTAGGCCAAGGGACTGCTCAGTTCTTC.

This clonotype was counted only a few times. The chain recombines TRBV29-1 with TRBJ2-5, with 8 bases lining up with TRBD2. Germline V gene data show CDR1 as SQVTM and CDR2 as ANQGSEA. The CDR3 extends over 14 amino acids. The V segment lost 8 bases and the J segment 3 bases; nucleotides outside the gene matches: 11. Here the CDR3 reads CSISRGRGEETQYF. In DNA, the CDR3 is TGCAGCATCTCCCGGGGGCGGGGGGAAGAGACCCAGTACTTC.

The chain carries TRBV7-6 and TRBJ2-1; perhaps TRBD2 as D (6 bases). The CDR3 sequence is 18 residues long. Trimming shortened V by 1 base and J by 5 bases, and 21 bases separated the two germline ends. Germline V CDR1 and CDR2: SGHVS, FNYEAQ. DNA of the CDR3: TGTGCCAGCAGCTTAGAGTATGGACTCCAAGGAGGGAACAATGAGCAGTTCTTC. This gives the protein CASSLEYGLQGGNNEQFF.

V usage is TRBV7-9 and J usage is TRBJ2-1, with 12 bases fitting TRBD2. CDR1 and CDR2 from the germline V gene are SEHNR and FQNEAQ (reference sequence). The CDR3 runs to 19 residues. V dropped 3 bases and J dropped 4; count of bases not matched to a gene: 13. DNA of the CDR3: TGTGCCAGCAGCTTGTCTTTGCTAGCGGGAGGGGGAAAATACAATGAGCAGTTCTTC. It encodes CASSLSLLAGGGKYNEQFF.

This clonotype was counted only a few times. V usage is TRBV15 and J usage is TRBJ2-3; D is undetermined. The CDR3 consists of 13 residues. V was clipped by 1 base and J by 6 bases, with 8 bases between them. Per germline, CDR1 LNHNV and CDR2 YYDKDF (reference sequence). This chain's CDR3 is CATSRGGKDTQYF. CDR3 bases: TGTGCCACCAGCAGAGGTGGGAAGGATACGCAGTATTTT.

V usage is TRBV14 and J usage is TRBJ2-7; 13 nucleotides match TRBD2. V lost 4 bases, J lost 2 bases, and 5 bases stayed unmatched. The CDR3 runs 16 residues. Per germline, CDR1 SGHDN and CDR2 FVKESK. In DNA, the CDR3 is TGTGCCAGCAGCCCCGGGACTAGCGGGGCGACCTACGAGCAGTACTTC. It encodes CASSPGTSGATYEQYF.

This rearrangement joins TRBV7-9 to TRBJ2-1; D might be TRBD1 (5 bases). V lost 5 bases and J lost 7, with 21 bases in between. From germline, CDR1 is SEHNR and CDR2 FQNEAQ (reference sequence). CDR3 length: 16 residues. Here the CDR3 reads CASSRWGEPSGNEQFF. In nucleotides, the CDR3 is TGTGCCAGCAGCCGCTGGGGCGAGCCCTCTGGGAATGAGCAGTTCTTC.

The chain is built from TRBV5-1 and TRBJ1-2, with D possibly being TRBD1 (5 bases). This CDR3 comprises 15 residues. From germline, CDR1 is SGHRS and CDR2 YFSETQ. Trimming pared 4 bases from V and 5 bases from J, leaving 18 bases between. CDR3 sequence (DNA): TGCGCCAGCAGCCCGGGACGGCTAACTTCGTATGGCTACACCTTC. Amino acids: CASSPGRLTSYGYTF.

This clonotype was detected a few times. The gene calls are TRBV4-1 and TRBJ1-1; the D gene is possibly TRBD1 (5 bases). CDR1 MGHRA and CDR2 YSYEKL come from the germline V gene. The CDR3 is made up of 13 amino acids. The germline V and J ends were trimmed by 4 bases and 7 bases, with 13 bases remaining between them. CDR3 in DNA: TGCGCCAGCAGCCTGTTTCAAAGGGGTGAAGCTTTCTTT. Residues: CASSLFQRGEAFF.

V and J are TRBV30 and TRBJ1-1; 8 positions agree with TRBD1. The CDR3 is 14 residues long. Germline V lookup: CDR1 GTSNPN, CDR2 SVGIG (reference sequence). Trimming took 3 bases from V and 2 from J; bases not matched to a gene: 5. The CDR3 bases are TGTGCCTGGAGCCCGGACAGGGTAAACACTGAAGCTTTCTTT. Its protein is CAWSPDRVNTEAFF.

The V and J genes are TRBV20-1 and TRBJ2-5; D may be TRBD1 (6 bases). The J call may be incorrect, as the DNA end agrees better with TRBJ2-7. Germline loops: CDR1 DFQATT, CDR2 SNEGSKA (reference sequence). CDR3 length equals 15 residues. The CDR3: CSAREWGRGRDEQYF. CDR3 nucleotides: TGCAGTGCTAGAGAGTGGGGTAGGGGGAGAGACGAGCAGTACTTC.

The CDR3, as DNA: TGTGCCAGCAGCTACAAGGGTTACAATGAGCAGTTCTTC. It translates to CASSYKGYNEQFF. The rearrangement joins TRBV27 to TRBJ2-1; D is unclear. In germline, CDR1 is MNHEY, CDR2 SMNVEV (reference sequence). This CDR3 is 13 amino acids long. Trimming removed 6 bases at V and 4 bases at J, with 10 bases between.

V is TRBV7-9 and J is TRBJ2-7; D is perhaps TRBD1 (6 bases). Deletions cut 5 bases from V and 10 bases from J, with 24 bases between. This CDR3 has 15 amino acids. Germline V gene lookup returns CDR1 SEHNR and CDR2 FQNEAQ (reference sequence). The CDR3 here is CASSPSDSLGDTQYF. The DNA for the CDR3 is TGTGCCAGCAGCCCATCGGACAGCCTCGGAGATACCCAGTACTTC.